A selection of T cell receptor beta chains follows, all from one sample in a study of breast tumors, draining lymph nodes, adjacent tissues. TCRdb reprocessed the multiplex PCR reads with MiXCR, giving one entry per CDR3 protein. The sample has over 130,000 distinct CDR3 sequences; about 33% are singletons. Sequencing was carried out using axillary lymph node tissue. These receptors originate from a female donor with breast cancer. Some clones in this sample may be carry-over from other donors' samples. CDR3s include the opening cysteine and the closing phenylalanine or tryptophan. D genes are given only for firm matches. Not every row has a clone size; where given, it reads once, few, many or a size class.

V gene: TRBV28
J gene: TRBJ1-4
clone size: few
D gene: NA
CDR3 protein: CASKSPGLHEKLFF
CDR3 DNA: TGTGCCAGCAAGTCCCCCGGGTTACATGAAAAACTGTTTTTT

V gene: TRBV11-1
J gene: TRBJ2-3
clone size: NA
D gene: NA
CDR3 protein: CASSLAGGPGGTQYF
CDR3 DNA: TGTGCCAGCAGCTTAGCGGGGGGGCCGGGGGGTACGCAGTATTTT

V gene: TRBV6-5
J gene: TRBJ2-3
clone size: many
D gene: NA
CDR3 protein: CASGVLGDTQYF
CDR3 DNA: TGTGCCAGCGGTGTTTTGGGAGATACGCAGTATTTT

V gene: TRBV13
J gene: TRBJ1-6
clone size: NA
D gene: NA
CDR3 protein: CASSLSGNNSPLHF
CDR3 DNA: TGTGCCAGCAGCTTATCAGGGAATAATTCACCCCTCCACTTT

V gene: TRBV24-1
J gene: TRBJ2-3
clone size: many
D gene: TRBD2
CDR3 protein: CATSDPSGRLEQYF
CDR3 DNA: TGTGCCACCAGTGACCCTAGCGGGCGACTAGAGCAGTATTTT

V gene: TRBV30
J gene: TRBJ2-5
clone size: many
D gene: NA
CDR3 protein: CAWTSLETQYF
CDR3 DNA: TGTGCCTGGACATCCCTTGAGACCCAGTACTTC

V gene: TRBV6-5
J gene: TRBJ2-1
clone size: many
D gene: TRBD2
CDR3 protein: CASSYSAGVWNEQFF
CDR3 DNA: TGTGCCAGCAGTTACTCTGCGGGGGTTTGGAATGAGCAGTTCTTC

V gene: TRBV6-5
J gene: TRBJ1-4
clone size: many
D gene: NA
CDR3 protein: CASSEGGSEKLFF
CDR3 DNA: TGTGCCAGCAGTGAGGGGGGTAGTGAAAAACTGTTTTTT

V gene: TRBV5-6
J gene: TRBJ1-3
clone size: many
D gene: NA
CDR3 protein: CASSLAVFSGNTIYF
CDR3 DNA: TGTGCCAGCAGCTTGGCGGTCTTCTCTGGAAACACCATATATTTT

V gene: TRBV4-2
J gene: TRBJ1-1
clone size: NA
D gene: NA
CDR3 protein: CASSQDIPNTEAFF
CDR3 DNA: TGTGCCAGCAGCCAAGATATTCCGAACACTGAAGCTTTCTTT

V gene: TRBV2
J gene: TRBJ1-6
clone size: few
D gene: NA
CDR3 protein: CASRTQGLGSPLHF
CDR3 DNA: TGTGCCAGCAGAACTCAGGGGTTAGGTTCACCCCTCCACTTT

V gene: TRBV18
J gene: TRBJ2-5
clone size: many
D gene: NA
CDR3 protein: CASSGTPQETQYF
CDR3 DNA: TGTGCCAGTTCCGGAACACCTCAAGAGACCCAGTACTTC

V gene: TRBV24-1
J gene: TRBJ1-2
clone size: NA
D gene: NA
CDR3 protein: CATSFKTVIYDGYTF
CDR3 DNA: TGTGCCACCAGTTTCAAGACCGTCATATATGATGGCTACACCTTC

V gene: TRBV7-9
J gene: TRBJ2-3
clone size: many
D gene: NA
CDR3 protein: CASSLGLTSDTQYF
CDR3 DNA: TGTGCCAGCAGCTTAGGCCTCACGTCCGATACGCAGTATTTT

V gene: TRBV20-1
J gene: TRBJ1-2
clone size: many
D gene: NA
CDR3 protein: CSATKGVTTGYTF
CDR3 DNA: TGCAGTGCTACCAAGGGGGTGACAACTGGCTACACCTTC

V gene: TRBV7-9
J gene: TRBJ2-5
clone size: many
D gene: NA
CDR3 protein: CASSLATSSAETQYF
CDR3 DNA: TGTGCCAGCAGCTTAGCGACTTCTAGCGCAGAGACCCAGTACTTC

V gene: TRBV11-2
J gene: TRBJ1-6
clone size: many
D gene: NA
CDR3 protein: CASSSRISSYNSPLHF
CDR3 DNA: TGTGCCAGCAGCTCCAGGATTAGCTCCTATAATTCACCCCTCCACTTT

V gene: TRBV20-1
J gene: TRBJ1-6
clone size: NA
D gene: NA
CDR3 protein: CSARLGPNSPPHF
CDR3 DNA: TGCAGTGCTAGACTCGGCCCCAATTCACCCCCCCACTTT

V gene: TRBV5-4
J gene: TRBJ1-5
clone size: NA
D gene: NA
CDR3 protein: CASSLEQPQHF
CDR3 DNA: TGTGCCAGCAGCTTGGAACAGCCCCAGCATTTT

V gene: TRBV5-1
J gene: TRBJ1-2
clone size: many
D gene: NA
CDR3 protein: CASKLTGDKNYGYTF
CDR3 DNA: TGCGCCAGCAAGCTGACAGGCGACAAAAACTATGGCTACACCTTC

V gene: TRBV6-5
J gene: TRBJ2-2
clone size: many
D gene: NA
CDR3 protein: CASSRRGGATGELFF
CDR3 DNA: TGTGCCAGCAGCCGCCGAGGGGGGGCAACCGGGGAGCTGTTTTTT

V gene: TRBV5-1
J gene: TRBJ1-2
clone size: NA
D gene: NA
CDR3 protein: CASSLGLGNLWGYTF
CDR3 DNA: TGTGCCAGCAGTCTCGGGCTAGGAAACCTATGGGGCTACACCTTC

V gene: TRBV28
J gene: TRBJ1-5
clone size: few
D gene: NA
CDR3 protein: CASSLNMAWGSNQPQHF
CDR3 DNA: TGTGCCAGCAGTCTCAACATGGCGTGGGGGAGCAATCAGCCCCAGCATTTT

V gene: TRBV9
J gene: TRBJ1-1
clone size: NA
D gene: NA
CDR3 protein: CASSAEDRLNAEAFF
CDR3 DNA: TGTGCCAGCAGCGCCGAAGACAGGCTGAACGCTGAAGCTTTCTTT

V gene: TRBV28
J gene: TRBJ1-2
clone size: many
D gene: NA
CDR3 protein: CASSFPPGGSYGYTF
CDR3 DNA: TGTGCCAGCAGTTTCCCCCCCGGGGGTTCCTATGGCTACACCTTC

V gene: TRBV27
J gene: TRBJ2-1
clone size: few
D gene: NA
CDR3 protein: CASSRAVNSYNEQFF
CDR3 DNA: TGTGCCAGCAGTCGAGCGGTCAATTCCTACAATGAGCAGTTCTTC

V gene: TRBV5-4
J gene: TRBJ1-4
clone size: NA
D gene: NA
CDR3 protein: CASSQQGEKLFF
CDR3 DNA: TGTGCCAGCAGCCAACAGGGAGAAAAACTGTTTTTT

V gene: TRBV12-3/TRBV12-4
J gene: TRBJ1-1
clone size: NA
D gene: TRBD1
CDR3 protein: CASSLGFAAGGALTEAFF
CDR3 DNA: TGTGCCAGCAGTTTAGGTTTCGCGGCAGGGGGCGCGCTGACTGAAGCTTTCTTT

V gene: TRBV25-1
J gene: TRBJ1-5
clone size: many
D gene: TRBD1
CDR3 protein: CASSEGDRGDQPQHF
CDR3 DNA: TGTGCCAGCAGTGAGGGGGACAGGGGGGATCAGCCCCAGCATTTT

V gene: TRBV20-1
J gene: TRBJ2-1
clone size: many
D gene: TRBD2
CDR3 protein: CSAPRTSGGVSSYNEQFF
CDR3 DNA: TGCAGTGCTCCACGGACTAGCGGGGGCGTTAGCTCCTACAATGAGCAGTTCTTC

V gene: TRBV6-2/TRBV6-3
J gene: TRBJ2-3
clone size: many
D gene: TRBD2
CDR3 protein: CASAMTSGFADTQYF
CDR3 DNA: TGTGCCAGCGCCATGACTAGCGGGTTTGCAGATACGCAGTATTTT

V gene: TRBV6-2/TRBV6-3
J gene: TRBJ2-5
clone size: many
D gene: NA
CDR3 protein: CASSYSTGQETQYF
CDR3 DNA: TGTGCCAGCAGTTACTCGACAGGACAAGAGACCCAGTACTTC

V gene: TRBV27
J gene: TRBJ2-1
clone size: NA
D gene: NA
CDR3 protein: CASSLPPGLSTGNEQFF
CDR3 DNA: TGTGCCAGCAGTTTACCACCGGGCCTATCCACCGGTAATGAGCAGTTCTTC

V gene: TRBV6-2/TRBV6-3
J gene: TRBJ2-7
clone size: NA
D gene: NA
CDR3 protein: CASSRGLSYEQYF
CDR3 DNA: TGTGCCAGCAGCCGCGGACTGAGCTACGAGCAGTACTTC

V gene: TRBV4-2
J gene: TRBJ2-3
clone size: many
D gene: TRBD2
CDR3 protein: CASSLQRERTDTQYF
CDR3 DNA: TGTGCCAGCAGCCTTCAGCGGGAACGCACAGATACGCAGTATTTT

V gene: TRBV25-1
J gene: TRBJ1-4
clone size: many
D gene: NA
CDR3 protein: CASSVLGEANEKLFF
CDR3 DNA: TGTGCCAGCAGTGTCTTGGGGGAGGCTAATGAAAAACTGTTTTTT

V gene: TRBV6-1
J gene: TRBJ1-5
clone size: many
D gene: TRBD1
CDR3 protein: CATRDSGNQPQHF
CDR3 DNA: TGTGCCACCCGGGACAGCGGAAATCAGCCCCAGCATTTT

V gene: TRBV7-2
J gene: TRBJ2-7
clone size: once
D gene: TRBD1
CDR3 protein: CASSPGQVYEQYF
CDR3 DNA: TGTGCCAGCAGCCCGGGACAGGTTTACGAGCAGTACTTC

V gene: TRBV7-3
J gene: TRBJ1-5
clone size: NA
D gene: NA
CDR3 protein: CTSSLTGTSTDTQHF
CDR3 DNA: TGTACCAGCAGCCTCACAGGGACTAGCACAGATACGCAGCATTTT

V gene: TRBV20-1
J gene: TRBJ2-3
clone size: many
D gene: NA
CDR3 protein: CSARDFAKPDTQYF
CDR3 DNA: TGCAGTGCTAGAGATTTTGCAAAACCAGATACGCAGTATTTT

V gene: TRBV6-2/TRBV6-3
J gene: TRBJ1-3
clone size: NA
D gene: NA
CDR3 protein: CASSYPGQGSGNTIYF
CDR3 DNA: TGTGCCAGCAGTTACCCGGGGCAGGGCTCTGGAAACACCATATATTTT

V gene: TRBV7-9
J gene: TRBJ1-6
clone size: NA
D gene: TRBD1
CDR3 protein: CASSNRTGDSPLHF
CDR3 DNA: TGTGCCAGCAGCAACCGGACAGGAGATTCACCCCTCCACTTT

V gene: TRBV5-1
J gene: TRBJ1-4
clone size: many
D gene: NA
CDR3 protein: CASSPYKNEKLFF
CDR3 DNA: TGCGCCAGCAGCCCTTACAAGAATGAAAAACTGTTTTTT

V gene: TRBV4-1
J gene: TRBJ2-7
clone size: many
D gene: TRBD1
CDR3 protein: CASSQDGRTGGYEQYF
CDR3 DNA: TGCGCCAGCAGCCAAGATGGAAGGACAGGAGGATACGAGCAGTACTTC

V gene: TRBV11-2
J gene: TRBJ2-2
clone size: NA
D gene: NA
CDR3 protein: CASSFLLELFF
CDR3 DNA: TGTGCCAGCAGCTTCCTCCTCGAGCTGTTTTTT

V gene: TRBV27
J gene: TRBJ2-1
clone size: many
D gene: NA
CDR3 protein: CASSSQEYNEQFF
CDR3 DNA: TGTGCCAGCAGTTCACAGGAGTACAATGAGCAGTTCTTC

V gene: TRBV5-1
J gene: TRBJ2-5
clone size: many
D gene: NA
CDR3 protein: CASSLRTEIETQYF
CDR3 DNA: TGCGCCAGCAGCTTGAGGACAGAAATAGAGACCCAGTACTTC

V gene: TRBV10-3
J gene: TRBJ2-5
clone size: NA
D gene: NA
CDR3 protein: CAINRGGGQLETQYF
CDR3 DNA: TGTGCCATCAACCGGGGCGGCGGGCAATTGGAGACCCAGTACTTC

V gene: TRBV6-1
J gene: TRBJ1-1
clone size: NA
D gene: NA
CDR3 protein: CASSDLRGNTEAFF
CDR3 DNA: TGTGCCAGCAGTGACCTCAGGGGAAACACTGAAGCTTTCTTT

V gene: TRBV6-4
J gene: TRBJ2-2
clone size: many
D gene: NA
CDR3 protein: CASRGYTGELFF
CDR3 DNA: TGTGCCAGCCGGGGCTACACCGGGGAGCTGTTTTTT

V gene: TRBV5-8
J gene: TRBJ1-2
clone size: many
D gene: NA
CDR3 protein: CASSLAAADNYGYTF
CDR3 DNA: TGTGCCAGCAGCTTGGCCGCGGCCGATAACTATGGCTACACCTTC

V gene: TRBV5-1
J gene: TRBJ2-1
clone size: NA
D gene: TRBD1
CDR3 protein: CASSVGQGAYNEQFF
CDR3 DNA: TGCGCCAGCAGCGTGGGACAGGGGGCCTACAATGAGCAGTTCTTC

V gene: TRBV29-1
J gene: TRBJ1-2
clone size: NA
D gene: TRBD1
CDR3 protein: CSLGTGGYGYTF
CDR3 DNA: TGCAGCTTGGGGACAGGGGGCTATGGCTACACCTTC

V gene: TRBV29-1
J gene: TRBJ1-1
clone size: NA
D gene: NA
CDR3 protein: CSVGVRGGNTEAFF
CDR3 DNA: TGCAGCGTTGGTGTTAGGGGAGGGAACACTGAAGCTTTCTTT

V gene: TRBV7-6
J gene: TRBJ2-7
clone size: NA
D gene: TRBD2
CDR3 protein: CASSLHSGGSYEQYF
CDR3 DNA: TGTGCCAGCAGCTTACATAGCGGGGGATCCTACGAGCAGTACTTC

V gene: TRBV11-2
J gene: TRBJ2-4
clone size: NA
D gene: NA
CDR3 protein: CASSLKPKARGGTKNIQYF
CDR3 DNA: TGTGCCAGCAGCTTAAAGCCCAAGGCCAGGGGAGGGACTAAAAACATTCAGTACTTC

V gene: TRBV28
J gene: TRBJ2-7
clone size: many
D gene: NA
CDR3 protein: CASSLIDRGRQDEQYF
CDR3 DNA: TGTGCCAGCAGTTTGATCGATCGTGGCAGGCAGGACGAGCAGTACTTC